This paragraph reports one T cell receptor (beta chain). Its antigen is still unknown. No per-base quality is available; no much larger clone lies one base away. The cysteine opens and the phenylalanine closes a CDR3 of 18 amino acids. Of all the DNA, just the CDR3 is kept, 54 bases in frame from base 1. The CDR1 and CDR2 encoded by the germline V gene are SGDLS and YYNGEE. Ends trimmed: V by 2 bases, J by 2 bases; bases unmatched to a gene: 11. The data were taken from a study of blood T cell repertoires in COVID-19 (dated by TCRdb to about 2020). At the level of the whole study: Collaborator samples came from the United States, Italy and Spain and covered acute and convalescent phases of COVID-19. The material from the prospective study consisted of cDNA or gDNA derived from T cells, B-cell-depleted T cells, or PBMCs. Subjects who had been exposed to COVID-19, were actively infected with it, or had recovered from it provided the deeply sampled blood TCRbeta repertoires that made up the dataset. The repertoires were released in a freely available public database intended as a resource for research on the immune response to SARS-CoV-2. Samples were obtained from the ongoing ImmuneRACE study (first 160 participants) and from some 1,200 subjects provided by 6 global collaborators. Nearly every sample came with metadata listing a de-identified subject ID, COVID-19 status, age in years and sex. HLA class I and class II types, where available, came from metadata supplied by the sample provider rather than from assay-based typing. Overall results and qualifications from the work: How much clinical and demographic metadata was included differed by source and by participant, and the metadata was provided uncurated.

The immunoSEQ Assay, a bias-controlled multiplex PCR, was used to amplify TCRbeta CDR3 regions from genomic DNA. Concerning the study's data processing: Nucleated cell counts per sample were estimated from amplification of reference gene primers within the assay. Sequence reads were collapsed and filtered to measure the absolute abundance of every unique TCRbeta CDR3 rearrangement. For each sample, productive Simpson clonality was calculated as the square root of Simpson's diversity index across productive rearrangements. The source is immuneACCESS, and TCRdb retained only in-frame sequences with V and J called. Part of the clones is not carried over; for the studies checked, unresolved V genes explain less than half of this, and the remainder is unexplained. That table is the source of V, J and clone size, and D and trimming were worked out from the DNA. This sample has some 100,000 clones in its table, and roughly 90% of those were observed once. 1.5% of the sample is held by the ten biggest clonotypes.

The collaborating institutions used their own protocols to collect whole blood in K2EDTA tubes. For TCRbeta analysis, collaborators shipped samples as frozen whole blood, isolated PBMCs, or DNA extracted from either of those sample types. This chain joins TRBV9 to TRBJ2-5; 11 bases in the middle match TRBD2. The sequenced material came from peripheral blood. The receptor's source is a human donor with active COVID-19. The donor label of this sample is uncertain. The DNA sequence is TGTGCCAGCAGCGTTTTTGGGTCGGCTAGCGGGGGGCAAGAGACCCAGTACTTC. The translation is CASSVFGSASGGQETQYF.